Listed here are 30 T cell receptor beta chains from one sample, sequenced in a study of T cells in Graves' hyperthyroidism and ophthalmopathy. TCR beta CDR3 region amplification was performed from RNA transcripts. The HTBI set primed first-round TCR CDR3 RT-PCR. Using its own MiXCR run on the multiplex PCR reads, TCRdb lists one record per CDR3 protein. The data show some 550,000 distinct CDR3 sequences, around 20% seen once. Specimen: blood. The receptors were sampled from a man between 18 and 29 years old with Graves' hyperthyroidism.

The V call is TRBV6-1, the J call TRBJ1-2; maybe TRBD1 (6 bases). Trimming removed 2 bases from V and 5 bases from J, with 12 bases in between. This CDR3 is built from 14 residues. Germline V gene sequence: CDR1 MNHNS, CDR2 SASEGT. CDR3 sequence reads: CASSELGAGYGYTF. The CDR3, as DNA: TGTGCCAGCAGTGAACTGGGGGCTGGGTATGGCTACACCTTC.

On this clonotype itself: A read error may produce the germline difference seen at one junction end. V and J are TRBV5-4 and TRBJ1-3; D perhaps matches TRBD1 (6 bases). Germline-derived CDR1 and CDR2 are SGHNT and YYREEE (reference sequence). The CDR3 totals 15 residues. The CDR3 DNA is TGTGCCAGCAGCTGGCAGGGGTTGCCTGGAGACACCATATATTTT. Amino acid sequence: CASSWQGLPGDTIYF.

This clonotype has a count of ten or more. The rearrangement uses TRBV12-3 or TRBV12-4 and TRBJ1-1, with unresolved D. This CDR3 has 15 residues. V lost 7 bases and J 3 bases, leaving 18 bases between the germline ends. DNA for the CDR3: TGTGCCAGCACCCCTTCTTCGTTCGGGGACACTGAAGCTTTCTTT. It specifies CASTPSSFGDTEAFF.

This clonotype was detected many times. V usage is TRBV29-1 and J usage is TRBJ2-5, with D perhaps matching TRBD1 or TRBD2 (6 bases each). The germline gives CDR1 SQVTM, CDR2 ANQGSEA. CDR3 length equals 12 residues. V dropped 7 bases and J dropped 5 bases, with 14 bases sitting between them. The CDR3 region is CSAATGRETQYF. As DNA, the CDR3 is TGCAGCGCTGCTACAGGGAGGGAGACCCAGTACTTC.

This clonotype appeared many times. This CDR3 reads CATSLSEDTGELFF. The CDR3 DNA sequence: TGTGCCACCTCACTCTCCGAGGACACCGGGGAGCTGTTTTTT. This chain connects TRBV19 to TRBJ2-2; D not resolved. This CDR3 is 14 amino acids long. V was shortened by 10 bases and J by 3 bases, with 15 bases between the two germline ends. Germline CDR1 reads LNHDA; CDR2 reads SQIVND (reference sequence).

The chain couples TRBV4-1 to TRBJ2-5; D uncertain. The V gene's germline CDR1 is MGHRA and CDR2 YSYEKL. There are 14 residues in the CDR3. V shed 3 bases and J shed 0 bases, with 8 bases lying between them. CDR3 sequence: CASSQQRNQETQYF. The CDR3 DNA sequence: TGCGCCAGCAGCCAGCAGCGAAACCAAGAGACCCAGTACTTC.

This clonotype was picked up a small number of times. The CDR3 DNA reads TGTGCCAGCAGTTCCCTGGACAGGGACCACGAGCAGTACTTC. Amino acid sequence: CASSSLDRDHEQYF. This chain links TRBV28 with TRBJ2-7, with 8 nucleotides matching TRBD1. Germline CDR1 and CDR2: MDHEN and SYDVKM. The CDR3 sequence is 14 residues long. Germline trimming cut 4 bases from V and 5 bases from J; bases unmatched to any gene: 7.

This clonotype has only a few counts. The CDR3 loop reads CASSFLRTSDYGYTF. The CDR3 bases are TGCGCCAGCAGCTTTCTCAGGACTTCCGACTATGGCTACACCTTC. The chain couples TRBV5-1 to TRBJ1-2, with unresolved D. Trimming shortened V by 2 bases and J by 3 bases, and 14 bases separated the two germline ends. Germline values: CDR1 SGHRS, CDR2 YFSETQ. This CDR3 is 15 amino acids long. Full variable domain (remainder filled in from reference TRBV5-1 and TRBJ1-2): KAGVTQTPRYLIKTRGQQVTLSCSPISGHRSVSWYQQTPGQGLQFLFEYFSETQRNKGNFPGRFSGRQFSNSRSEMNVSTLELGDSALYLCASSFLRTSDYGYTFGSGTRLTVV.

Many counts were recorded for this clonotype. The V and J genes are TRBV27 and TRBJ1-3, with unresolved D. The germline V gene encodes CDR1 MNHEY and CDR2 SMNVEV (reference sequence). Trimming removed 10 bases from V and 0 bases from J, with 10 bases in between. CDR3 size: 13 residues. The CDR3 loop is CATREISGNTIYF. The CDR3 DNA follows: TGTGCCACTAGAGAGATCTCTGGAAACACCATATATTTT.

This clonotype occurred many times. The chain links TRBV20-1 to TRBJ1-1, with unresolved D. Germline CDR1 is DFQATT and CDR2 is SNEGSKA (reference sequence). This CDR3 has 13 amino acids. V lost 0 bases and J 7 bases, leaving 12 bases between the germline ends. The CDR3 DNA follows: TGCAGTGCTAGAGAAGGGTTGCGGAATGAAGCTTTCTTT. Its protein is CSAREGLRNEAFF.

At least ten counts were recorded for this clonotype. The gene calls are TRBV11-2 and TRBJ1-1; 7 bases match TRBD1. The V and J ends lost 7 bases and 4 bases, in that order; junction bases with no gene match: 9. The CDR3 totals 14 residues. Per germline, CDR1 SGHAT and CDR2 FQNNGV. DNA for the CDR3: TGTGCCAGCACACGACAGGGCCCAAGCACTGAAGCTTTCTTT. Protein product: CASTRQGPSTEAFF.

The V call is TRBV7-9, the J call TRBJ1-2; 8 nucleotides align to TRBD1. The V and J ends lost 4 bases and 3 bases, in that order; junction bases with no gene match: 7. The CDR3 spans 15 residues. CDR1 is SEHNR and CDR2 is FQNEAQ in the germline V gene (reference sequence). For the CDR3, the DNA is TGTGCCAGCAGCTCTTGGGACAGGACCTACTATGGCTACACCTTC. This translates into CASSSWDRTYYGYTF. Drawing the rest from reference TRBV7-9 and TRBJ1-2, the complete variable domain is DTGVSQNPRHKITKRGQNVTFRCDPISEHNRLYWYRQTLGQGPEFLTYFQNEAQLEKSRLLSDRFSAERPKGSFSTLEIQRTEQGDSAMYLCASSSWDRTYYGYTFGSGTRLTVV.

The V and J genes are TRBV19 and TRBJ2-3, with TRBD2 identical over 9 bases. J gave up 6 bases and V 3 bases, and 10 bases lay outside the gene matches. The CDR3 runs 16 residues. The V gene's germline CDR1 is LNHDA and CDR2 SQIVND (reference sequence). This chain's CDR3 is CASSMARSGGSDTQYF. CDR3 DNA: TGTGCCAGTAGTATGGCTCGTAGCGGGGGTTCGGATACGCAGTATTTT.

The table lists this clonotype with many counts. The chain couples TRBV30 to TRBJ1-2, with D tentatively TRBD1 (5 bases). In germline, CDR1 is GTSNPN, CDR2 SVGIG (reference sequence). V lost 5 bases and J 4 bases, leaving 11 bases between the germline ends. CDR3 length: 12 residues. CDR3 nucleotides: TGTGCCTGGGCCCTGGGGCCCTATGGCTACACCTTC. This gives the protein CAWALGPYGYTF.

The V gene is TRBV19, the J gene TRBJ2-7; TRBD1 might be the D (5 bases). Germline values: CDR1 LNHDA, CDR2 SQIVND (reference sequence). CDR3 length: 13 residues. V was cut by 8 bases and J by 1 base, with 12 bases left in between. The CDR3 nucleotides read TGTGCCAGTGGGGCAGGGCATTCCTACGAGCAGTACTTC. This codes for CASGAGHSYEQYF. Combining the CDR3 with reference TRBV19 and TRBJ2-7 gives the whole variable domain DGGITQSPKYLFRKEGQNVTLSCEQNLNHDAMYWYRQDPGQGLRLIYYSQIVNDFQKGDIAEGYSVSREKKESFPLTVTSAQKNPTAFYLCASGAGHSYEQYFGPGTRLTVT.

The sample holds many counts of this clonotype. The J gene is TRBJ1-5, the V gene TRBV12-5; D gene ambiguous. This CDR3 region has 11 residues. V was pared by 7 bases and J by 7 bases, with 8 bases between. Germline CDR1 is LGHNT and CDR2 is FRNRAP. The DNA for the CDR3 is TGTGCTAGTGTAATTAAACAGCCCCAGCATTTT. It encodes CASVIKQPQHF.

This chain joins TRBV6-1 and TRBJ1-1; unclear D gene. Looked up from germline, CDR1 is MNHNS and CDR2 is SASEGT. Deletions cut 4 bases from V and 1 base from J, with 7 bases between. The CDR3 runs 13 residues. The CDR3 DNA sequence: TGTGCCAGCAGTGCCTATGCGAACACTGAAGCTTTCTTT. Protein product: CASSAYANTEAFF.

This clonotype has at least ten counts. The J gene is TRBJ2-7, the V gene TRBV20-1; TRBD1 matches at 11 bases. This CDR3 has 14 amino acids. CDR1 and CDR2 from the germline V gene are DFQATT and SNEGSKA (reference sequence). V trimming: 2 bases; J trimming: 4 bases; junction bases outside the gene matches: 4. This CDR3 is CSARTGTGGYEQYF. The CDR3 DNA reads TGCAGTGCTAGAACGGGGACAGGGGGGTACGAGCAGTACTTC.

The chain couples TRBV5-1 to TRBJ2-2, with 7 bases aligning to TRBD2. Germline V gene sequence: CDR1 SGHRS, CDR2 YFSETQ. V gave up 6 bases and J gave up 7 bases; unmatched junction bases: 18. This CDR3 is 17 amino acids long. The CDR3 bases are TGCGCCAGCACCACCACTACAGCGGGACGGATACACGGGGAGCTGTTTTTT. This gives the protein CASTTTTAGRIHGELFF. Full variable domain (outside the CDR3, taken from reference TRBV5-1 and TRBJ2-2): KAGVTQTPRYLIKTRGQQVTLSCSPISGHRSVSWYQQTPGQGLQFLFEYFSETQRNKGNFPGRFSGRQFSNSRSEMNVSTLELGDSALYLCASTTTTAGRIHGELFFGEGSRLTVL.

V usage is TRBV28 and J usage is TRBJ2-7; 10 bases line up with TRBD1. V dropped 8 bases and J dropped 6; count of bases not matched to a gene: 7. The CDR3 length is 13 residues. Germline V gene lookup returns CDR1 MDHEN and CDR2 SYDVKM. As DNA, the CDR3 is TGTGCCAGCTCACGGACAGGGGGATTCGAGCAGTACTTC. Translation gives CASSRTGGFEQYF.

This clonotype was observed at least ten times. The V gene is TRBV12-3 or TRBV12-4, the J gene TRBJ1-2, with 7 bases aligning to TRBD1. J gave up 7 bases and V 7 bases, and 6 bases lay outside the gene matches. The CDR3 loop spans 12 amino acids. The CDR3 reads CASTEGARGYTF. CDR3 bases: TGTGCCAGCACCGAGGGGGCGCGTGGCTACACCTTC.

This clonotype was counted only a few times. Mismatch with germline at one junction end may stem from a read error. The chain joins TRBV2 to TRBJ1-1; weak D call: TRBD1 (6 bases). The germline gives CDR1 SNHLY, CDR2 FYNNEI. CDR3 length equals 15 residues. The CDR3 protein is CASSTSRGGKTGAFF. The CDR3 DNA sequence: TGTGCCAGCAGTACTTCTAGGGGGGGAAAGACTGGAGCTTTCTTT. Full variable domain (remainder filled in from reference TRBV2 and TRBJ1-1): EPEVTQTPSHQVTQMGQEVILRCVPISNHLYFYWYRQILGQKVEFLVSFYNNEISEKSEIFDDQFSVERPDGSNFTLKIRSTKLEDSAMYFCASSTSRGGKTGAFFGQGTRLTVV.

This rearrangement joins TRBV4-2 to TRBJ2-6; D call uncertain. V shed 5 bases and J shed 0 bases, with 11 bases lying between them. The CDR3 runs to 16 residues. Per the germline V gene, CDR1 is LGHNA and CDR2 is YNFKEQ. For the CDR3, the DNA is TGTGCCAGCAGCGCGAACCAGGTCTCTGGGGCCAACGTCCTGACTTTC. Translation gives CASSANQVSGANVLTF.

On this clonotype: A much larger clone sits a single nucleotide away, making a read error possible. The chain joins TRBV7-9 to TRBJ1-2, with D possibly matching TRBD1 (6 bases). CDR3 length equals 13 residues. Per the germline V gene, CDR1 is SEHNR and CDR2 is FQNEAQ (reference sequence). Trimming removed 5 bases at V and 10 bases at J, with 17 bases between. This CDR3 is CASSPKAGVAYTF. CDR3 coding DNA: TGTGCCAGCAGCCCGAAAGCAGGGGTTGCCTACACCTTC.

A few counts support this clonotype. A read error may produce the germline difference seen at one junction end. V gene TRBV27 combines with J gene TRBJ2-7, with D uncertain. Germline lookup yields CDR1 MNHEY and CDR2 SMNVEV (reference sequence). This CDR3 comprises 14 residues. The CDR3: CAISPTRLMYEQYF. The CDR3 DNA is TGTGCCATCAGTCCTACCCGACTGATGTACGAGCAGTACTTC.

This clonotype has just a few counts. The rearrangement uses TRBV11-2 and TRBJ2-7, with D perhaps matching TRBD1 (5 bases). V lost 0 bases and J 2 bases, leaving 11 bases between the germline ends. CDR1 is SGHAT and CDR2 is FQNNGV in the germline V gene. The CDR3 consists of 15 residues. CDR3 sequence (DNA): TGTGCCAGCAGCTTAGATGGACACGCAACCTACGAGCAGTACTTC. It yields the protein CASSLDGHATYEQYF.

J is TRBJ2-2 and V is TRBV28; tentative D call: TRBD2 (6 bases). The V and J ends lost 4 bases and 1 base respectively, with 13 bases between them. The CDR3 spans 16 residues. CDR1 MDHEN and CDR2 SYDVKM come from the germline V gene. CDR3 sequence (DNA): TGTGCCAGCAGTTCTCCCCCGGGACTGAACACCGGGGAGCTGTTTTTT. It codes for CASSSPPGLNTGELFF.

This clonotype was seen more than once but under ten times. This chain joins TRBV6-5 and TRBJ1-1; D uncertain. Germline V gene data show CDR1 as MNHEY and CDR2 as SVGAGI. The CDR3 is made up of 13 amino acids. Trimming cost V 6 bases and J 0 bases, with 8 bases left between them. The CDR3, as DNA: TGTGCCAGCAGGTCACCGATGAACACTGAAGCTTTCTTT. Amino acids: CASRSPMNTEAFF.

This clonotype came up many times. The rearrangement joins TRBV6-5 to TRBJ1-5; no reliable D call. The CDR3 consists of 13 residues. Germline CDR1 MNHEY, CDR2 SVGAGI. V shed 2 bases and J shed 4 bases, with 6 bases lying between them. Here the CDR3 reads CASSYRVNQPQHF. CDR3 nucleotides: TGTGCCAGCAGTTACAGGGTTAATCAGCCCCAGCATTTT.

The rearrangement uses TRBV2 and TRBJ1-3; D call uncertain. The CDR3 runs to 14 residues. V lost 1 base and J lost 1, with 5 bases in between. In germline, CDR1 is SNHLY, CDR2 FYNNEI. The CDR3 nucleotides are TGTGCCAGCAGTGAAGTGGCTTCTGGAAACACCATATATTTT. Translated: CASSEVASGNTIYF.